These 20 T cell receptor beta chains were sequenced from one sample in a study of a mutant IDH1 vaccine in newly diagnosed glioma. This table comes from immunoSEQ multiplex PCR, and its TCRdb copy is limited to in-frame clones, with some not included. The table records 20,000 to 25,000 clones, roughly 72% of them present only once. Time point in this sample: week 11, during vaccination. With topical imiquimod, each dose of the vaccine consisted of 300 ug of mutant IDH1 20-mer peptide. Antigens for these TCRs are unknown. The source material was peripheral blood mononuclear cells (PBMCs), sampled from a glioma patient whose treatment included an IDH1 peptide vaccine. Every receptor here comes from a man aged 18 to 30 with glioma. Some clones in this sample may be carry-over from other donors' samples.

V gene TRBV11-3 combines with J gene TRBJ2-1, with TRBD1 as a possible D gene (5 bases). The CDR3 has 13 amino acids. V lost 5 bases and J lost 4, with 9 bases in between. Per germline, CDR1 SGHNT and CDR2 YENEEA. The CDR3 is CASSATVYNEQFF. CDR3 sequence (DNA): TGTGCCAGCAGCGCGACAGTTTACAATGAGCAGTTCTTC.

The chain uses TRBV27 and TRBJ2-3; D remains ambiguous. Germline V CDR1 and CDR2: MNHEY, SMNVEV (reference sequence). V lost 3 bases to trimming and J lost 0 bases, with 16 bases between them. CDR3 length: 17 residues. The CDR3 DNA is TGTGCCAGCAGTTTTATGTATAGGAGCCCTAGCACAGATACGCAGTATTTT. Protein product: CASSFMYRSPSTDTQYF.

With respect to this clone: This same CDR3 is encoded by further DNA sequences in the sample. The rearrangement links TRBV6-1 to TRBJ2-7, with D uncertain. The V and J ends lost 0 bases and 2 bases respectively, with 11 bases between them. CDR1 and CDR2 (germline): MNHNS, SASEGT. This CDR3 contains 15 residues. The CDR3 region has the DNA TGTGCCAGCAGTGAAGCGCGAACACCTACCTACGAGCAGTACTTC. Its protein product is CASSEARTPTYEQYF.

This clone was found a few times. The gene calls are TRBV19 and TRBJ1-4, with D uncertain. CDR1 and CDR2 from the germline V gene are LNHDA and SQIVND (reference sequence). This CDR3 region has 15 residues. V lost 5 bases to trimming and J lost 0 bases, with 10 bases between them. The CDR3 coding sequence is TGTGCCAGTAGTCGCCGATTTGCAACTAATGAAAAACTGTTTTTT. This codes for CASSRRFATNEKLFF.

The chain uses TRBV10-3 and TRBJ1-4, with no clear D. Germline CDR1 and CDR2: ENHRY and SYGVKD. V was clipped by 2 bases and J by 4 bases, with 5 bases between them. This CDR3 has 13 amino acids. CDR3 sequence (DNA): TGTGCCATCAGTGAGGGCCTTAATGAAAAACTGTTTTTT. It yields the protein CAISEGLNEKLFF.

Comments on this clone: A read error may produce the germline difference seen at one junction end. The CDR3 nucleotides read TGCGCCAGCAGCCAAGAGTGGCCCTTTCCCTCCTATGGCTGCACCTTC. Its protein product is CASSQEWPFPSYGCTF. The chain uses TRBV4-3 and TRBJ1-2; D not resolved. The CDR3 loop spans 16 amino acids. Germline CDR1 reads LGHNA; CDR2 reads YSLEER.

The V gene is TRBV9, the J gene TRBJ1-1; tentatively, D is TRBD1 (5 bases). The germline V gene encodes CDR1 SGDLS and CDR2 YYNGEE. The CDR3 totals 17 residues. Deletions cut 7 bases from V and 0 bases from J, with 22 bases between. The chain's CDR3 is CASGDARGRPLNTEAFF. In DNA form, the CDR3 reads TGTGCCAGCGGGGACGCGAGGGGCAGACCCTTGAACACTGAAGCTTTCTTT.

The J gene is TRBJ2-7, the V gene TRBV27; possible D gene TRBD1, 5 bases. CDR1 and CDR2 (germline): MNHEY, SMNVEV (reference sequence). The ends were cut back, 6 bases at V and 4 bases at J, with 16 bases in the middle. This CDR3 has 14 amino acids. The CDR3 bases are TGTGCCAGCAGCACCCCGCTTAGGGGTTACGAGCAGTACTTC. As protein: CASSTPLRGYEQYF.

The V and J genes are TRBV28 and TRBJ2-7, with D unclear. Germline V gene data show CDR1 as MDHEN and CDR2 as SYDVKM. The CDR3 has 15 amino acids. The V end was cut by 8 bases, the J end by 3 bases, with 20 bases between. CDR3 nucleotide sequence: TGTGCCAGCCGTGAACGAAGATACACGATCTACGAGCAGTACTTC. This encodes CASRERRYTIYEQYF. Drawing the rest from reference TRBV28 and TRBJ2-7, the complete variable domain is DVKVTQSSRYLVKRTGEKVFLECVQDMDHENMFWYRQDPGLGLRLIYFSYDVKMKEKGDIPEGYSVSREKKERFSLILESASTNQTSMYLCASRERRYTIYEQYFGPGTRLTVT.

V gene TRBV30 combines with J gene TRBJ1-1; D uncertain. CDR3 size: 14 residues. V was cut by 3 bases and J by 1 base, with 12 bases left in between. Germline CDR1 and CDR2: GTSNPN and SVGIG (reference sequence). The CDR3 bases are TGTGCCTGGAGACCCCGAGGTCAGAACACTGAAGCTTTCTTT. Its protein is CAWRPRGQNTEAFF.

V is TRBV9 and J is TRBJ1-2, with TRBD1 as a possible D gene (6 bases). Germline CDR1 and CDR2: SGDLS and YYNGEE. The CDR3 covers 14 residues. V dropped 0 bases and J dropped 3 bases, with 9 bases sitting between them. CDR3 region: CASSVDAGDYGYTF. The CDR3 region has the DNA TGTGCCAGCAGCGTAGATGCAGGGGACTATGGCTACACCTTC. Together with reference TRBV9 and TRBJ1-2, the CDR3 gives the full variable domain: DSGVTQTPKHLITATGQRVTLRCSPRSGDLSVYWYQQSLDQGLQFLIQYYNGEERAKGNILERFSAQQFPDLHSELNLSSLELGDSALYFCASSVDAGDYGYTFGSGTRLTVV.

This clone has just a few counts. The gene calls are TRBV30 and TRBJ1-1; 7 positions agree with TRBD1. This CDR3 spans 15 amino acids. Per the germline V gene, CDR1 is GTSNPN and CDR2 is SVGIG (reference sequence). V lost 2 bases to trimming and J lost 4 bases; unmatched junction nucleotides: 10. The CDR3 coding sequence is TGTGCCTGGAGTATCGGCAGGGGGGGGCTCACTGAAGCTTTCTTT. Encoded protein: CAWSIGRGGLTEAFF.

J is TRBJ2-7 and V is TRBV5-1; D not certain. There are 16 residues in the CDR3. The V gene's germline CDR1 is SGHRS and CDR2 YFSETQ. V lost 2 bases and J 0 bases, leaving 15 bases between the germline ends. The CDR3 bases are TGCGCCAGCAGCTTAGTCCCAGGCCAGGCCTCCTACGAGCAGTACTTC. The encoded protein is CASSLVPGQASYEQYF.

V gene TRBV5-5 combines with J gene TRBJ1-5; D gene unclear. Per germline, CDR1 SGHKS and CDR2 YYEKEE (reference sequence). The length of the CDR3 is 13 residues. Trimming cost V 4 bases and J 5 bases, with 10 bases left between them. CDR3 protein: CASSGEVYQPQHF. The CDR3 DNA sequence: TGTGCCAGCAGCGGGGAGGTATATCAGCCCCAGCATTTT.

The rearrangement joins TRBV14 to TRBJ1-1, with unresolved D. The V end lost 1 base, the J end lost 1 base, and 19 bases lay between the germline ends. The length of the CDR3 is 18 residues. The germline CDR1 and CDR2 sequences are SGHDN and FVKESK. The CDR3 is CASSQVSWEKGQNTEAFF. In DNA, the CDR3 is TGTGCCAGCAGCCAAGTATCTTGGGAAAAGGGCCAGAACACTGAAGCTTTCTTT.

The chain links TRBV19 to TRBJ2-5; either TRBD1 or TRBD2 may fit D (5 bases each). Looked up from germline, CDR1 is LNHDA and CDR2 is SQIVND (reference sequence). This CDR3 has 14 residues. V was shortened by 3 bases and J by 1 base, with 9 bases between the two germline ends. CDR3 protein: CASSIRDVQETQYF. In DNA, the CDR3 is TGTGCCAGTAGTATCCGGGACGTCCAAGAGACCCAGTACTTC.

The chain recombines TRBV7-2 with TRBJ1-1; D may be TRBD1 (6 bases). Germline CDR1 reads SGHTA; CDR2 reads FQGNSA. The CDR3 runs 15 residues. V was pared by 5 bases and J by 4 bases, with 17 bases between. The CDR3 sequence: CASSGIGGGSTEAFF. CDR3 coding DNA: TGTGCCAGCAGCGGCATAGGGGGTGGGTCCACTGAAGCTTTCTTT.

This clone was found a few times. The chain couples TRBV30 to TRBJ1-1, with D perhaps TRBD1 (5 bases). Germline CDR1 GTSNPN, CDR2 SVGIG (reference sequence). The V end was cut by 5 bases, the J end by 0 bases, with 7 bases between. The CDR3 runs to 12 residues. The chain's CDR3 is CAWDSLNTEAFF. The CDR3 coding sequence is TGTGCCTGGGACAGCCTGAACACTGAAGCTTTCTTT.

The genes are TRBV25-1 and TRBJ1-6; 8 bases agree with TRBD1. The germline V gene has CDR1 MGHDK and CDR2 SYGVNS. V shed 6 bases, J shed 5 bases, and the junction held 6 bases outside the gene matches. This CDR3 comprises 15 residues. The CDR3 reads CASRLGTGDNSPLHF. For the CDR3, the DNA is TGTGCCAGCAGACTAGGGACAGGAGATAATTCACCCCTCCACTTT.

The V gene is TRBV19, the J gene TRBJ1-6; TRBD1 is a possible D gene (5 bases). This CDR3 contains 12 residues. Germline CDR1 is LNHDA and CDR2 is SQIVND (reference sequence). V lost 3 bases and J 8 bases, leaving 5 bases between the germline ends. CDR3 amino acids: CASSMGDSPLHF. The CDR3 nucleotides are TGTGCCAGTAGTATGGGGGATTCACCCCTCCACTTT.